What follows are 27 T cell receptor beta chains derived from one specimen sequenced in a study of blood T cell repertoires in COVID-19. Generated by immunoSEQ multiplex PCR, the TCRdb table keeps only in-frame clones and is missing some. This sample has 300,000 or so clones; 70% to 90% occur once, and the top ten carry just under 7%. Sequencing input: peripheral blood. The receptors were sampled from a woman in her 30s who had recovered from COVID-19.

The chain couples TRBV1 to TRBJ2-7; the D call TRBD2 from the table was never checked on the DNA. TRBV1 is a pseudogene locus. The CDR3 runs to 15 residues. The CDR3, as DNA: TGCACCAGCAGCCAACCAACGGGGGAGTCCTACGAGCAGTACTTC. Amino acids: CTSSQPTGESYEQYF.

The chain is built from TRBV5-4 and TRBJ2-6; 9 bases match TRBD2. J gave up 1 base and V 4 bases, and 12 bases lay outside the gene matches. This CDR3 has 19 amino acids. Germline V gene sequence: CDR1 SGHNT, CDR2 YYREEE (reference sequence). CDR3 amino acids: CASSKWGGGARSGANVLTF. The CDR3 bases are TGTGCCAGCAGCAAGTGGGGCGGGGGGGCCAGGTCTGGGGCCAACGTCCTGACTTTC.

V and J are TRBV6-5 and TRBJ1-5, with no clear D. Trimming took 6 bases from V and 4 from J, leaving 13 bases between them. Germline V lookup: CDR1 MNHEY, CDR2 SVGAGI. This CDR3 is built from 14 residues. In DNA form, the CDR3 reads TGTGCCAGCAGGCCCCTGGGAGCGAATCAGCCCCAGCATTTT. It encodes CASRPLGANQPQHF.

This sequence joins TRBV29-1 and TRBJ2-6; TRBD1 agrees at 9 bases. The CDR3 consists of 15 residues. V trimming: 6 bases; J trimming: 3 bases; junction bases outside the gene matches: 6. Germline loops: CDR1 SQVTM, CDR2 ANQGSEA. DNA for the CDR3: TGCAGCGTGTTGGACAGGGGCTTTGGGGCCAACGTCCTGACTTTC. Protein sequence: CSVLDRGFGANVLTF.

The CDR3 DNA is TGTGCCAGCAGCGCCTCTCACTTTACCGGGGAGCTGTTTTTT. As protein: CASSASHFTGELFF. The chain carries TRBV7-2 and TRBJ2-2; D is unresolved. The CDR3 loop spans 14 amino acids. Germline V gene sequence: CDR1 SGHTA, CDR2 FQGNSA. Trimming removed 5 bases from V and 5 bases from J, with 12 bases in between. Using reference TRBV7-2 and TRBJ2-2 for the parts outside the CDR3, the full variable domain is GAGVSQSPSNKVTEKGKDVELRCDPISGHTALYWYRQSLGQGLEFLIYFQGNSAPDKSGLPSDRFSAERTGGSVSTLTIQRTQQEDSAVYLCASSASHFTGELFFGEGSRLTVL.

For the CDR3, the DNA is TGTGCCAGCAGTTCAACAGGGGGCGTCACTGAAGCTTTCTTT. It codes for CASSSTGGVTEAFF. J is TRBJ1-1 and V is TRBV27; 9 bases align to TRBD1. The V segment lost 4 bases and the J segment 4 bases; nucleotides outside the gene matches: 4. Germline V gives CDR1 MNHEY, CDR2 SMNVEV (reference sequence). CDR3 size: 14 residues.

This chain connects TRBV28 to TRBJ1-4; weak D call: TRBD1 (5 bases). The CDR3 is made up of 12 amino acids. The V end was cut by 7 bases, the J end by 10 bases, with 13 bases between. Germline-derived CDR1 and CDR2 are MDHEN and SYDVKM. CDR3 coding DNA: TGTGCCAGCAATGATTCGGGGGGAAAACTGTTTTTT. Amino acid sequence: CASNDSGGKLFF.

This chain uses TRBV9 with TRBJ1-1; D is undetermined. CDR1 is SGDLS and CDR2 is YYNGEE in the germline V gene. V was shortened by 0 bases and J by 5 bases, with 14 bases between the two germline ends. CDR3 length: 15 residues. As DNA, the CDR3 is TGTGCCAGCAGCGTAGCTACGAACCCTCCGACTGAAGCTTTCTTT. It yields the protein CASSVATNPPTEAFF. The full variable domain, its missing parts supplied by reference TRBV9 and TRBJ1-1, is DSGVTQTPKHLITATGQRVTLRCSPRSGDLSVYWYQQSLDQGLQFLIQYYNGEERAKGNILERFSAQQFPDLHSELNLSSLELGDSALYFCASSVATNPPTEAFFGQGTRLTVV.

The table lists this clone with a few counts. The chain links TRBV29-1 to TRBJ1-1, with a weak D call TRBD1 (6 bases). V lost 7 bases and J 10 bases, leaving 19 bases between the germline ends. The CDR3 spans 12 residues. Germline-derived CDR1 and CDR2 are SQVTM and ANQGSEA. This CDR3 is CSGGGGNKVAFF. The CDR3 bases are TGCAGCGGAGGGGGGGGTAACAAAGTAGCTTTCTTT.

The table lists this clone with a few counts. The V call is TRBV5-1, the J call TRBJ1-5; TRBD1 matches 9 bases. CDR3 size: 15 residues. The V gene's germline CDR1 is SGHRS and CDR2 YFSETQ. The ends lost 1 base at V and 5 bases at J; junction bases unmatched: 4. CDR3 loop: CASSLRTGEDQPQHF. CDR3 coding DNA: TGCGCCAGCAGCTTGAGGACAGGGGAGGATCAGCCCCAGCATTTT.

The CDR3 reads CASSLIKSTEAFF. The CDR3 bases are TGTGCCAGCAGTTTGATCAAGAGCACTGAAGCTTTCTTT. V usage is TRBV12-3 or TRBV12-4 and J usage is TRBJ1-1; D not resolved. CDR3 length equals 13 residues. The germline V and J ends were trimmed by 3 bases and 4 bases, with 9 bases remaining between them.

This clone was detected only once. This chain uses TRBV27 with TRBJ2-1; D is undetermined. V lost 7 bases to trimming and J lost 8 bases, with 9 bases between them. This CDR3 comprises 11 residues. The germline CDR1 and CDR2 sequences are MNHEY and SMNVEV (reference sequence). CDR3 in DNA: TGTGCCAGCAAGAGCTTCCATGAGCAGTTCTTC. Translating it yields CASKSFHEQFF.

This clone was detected once. The gene calls are TRBV7-9 and TRBJ2-3; weak D call: TRBD1 (5 bases). Trimming took 8 bases from V and 2 from J, leaving 14 bases between them. The germline CDR1 and CDR2 sequences are SEHNR and FQNEAQ (reference sequence). This CDR3 is 14 amino acids long. Written as DNA, the CDR3 is TGTGCCAGCCGAGAGGACAAGCCCACAGATACGCAGTATTTT. Its protein is CASREDKPTDTQYF.

This clone was seen just once. The chain joins TRBV30 to TRBJ1-5; D remains ambiguous. There are 14 residues in the CDR3. Germline V gene data show CDR1 as GTSNPN and CDR2 as SVGIG (reference sequence). V was shortened by 1 base and J by 2 bases, with 9 bases between the two germline ends. The CDR3 DNA follows: TGTGCCTGGAGTGGATCTATGGGCAATCAGCCCCAGCATTTT. Amino acids: CAWSGSMGNQPQHF.

The rearrangement joins TRBV6-1 to TRBJ2-2, with 12 bases that match TRBD2. Germline V gene sequence: CDR1 MNHNS, CDR2 SASEGT. This CDR3 region has 18 residues. V gave up 2 bases and J gave up 0 bases; unmatched junction bases: 4. CDR3 protein: CASSERGLAGTNTGELFF. DNA for the CDR3: TGTGCCAGCAGTGAACGGGGACTAGCGGGTACGAACACCGGGGAGCTGTTTTTT.

The rearrangement joins TRBV27 to TRBJ2-7; 11 positions match TRBD1. The CDR3 is made up of 15 amino acids. The V gene's germline CDR1 is MNHEY and CDR2 SMNVEV (reference sequence). V shed 1 base and J 4 bases; nucleotides not matched to a gene: 3. Here the CDR3 DNA reads TGTGCCAGCAGTTTATTTGGGACAGGGGGTTACGAGCAGTACTTC. Encoded protein: CASSLFGTGGYEQYF.

The chain employs TRBV30 and TRBJ2-3, with D maybe TRBD1 (5 bases). With 7 bases removed from V and 4 bases from J, the gap between germline ends came to 18 bases. The CDR3 extends over 14 amino acids. In germline, CDR1 is GTSNPN, CDR2 SVGIG (reference sequence). The CDR3 sequence is CASMFLGAADTQYF. CDR3 nucleotides: TGTGCCTCTATGTTTTTAGGGGCCGCAGATACGCAGTATTTT.

CDR3 sequence: CAASPGTENPEAFF. The CDR3 bases are TGTGCCGCTTCGCCCGGGACAGAAAACCCTGAAGCTTTCTTT. This chain uses TRBV7-8 with TRBJ1-1, with 7 nucleotides matching TRBD1. With V trimmed by 11 bases and J by 6 bases, 15 bases remained unmatched. Looked up from germline, CDR1 is SGHVS and CDR2 is FQNEAQ. This CDR3 region has 14 residues. Drawing the rest from reference TRBV7-8 and TRBJ1-1, the complete variable domain is GAGVSQSPRYKVAKRGQDVALRCDPISGHVSLFWYQQALGQGPEFLTYFQNEAQLDKSGLPSDRFFAERPEGSVSTLKIQRTQQEDSAVYLCAASPGTENPEAFFGQGTRLTVV.

A remark on this clone: Other DNA variants within this sample encode the same CDR3. The chain has TRBV6-2 or TRBV6-3 and TRBJ1-1; D unclear. The CDR3 length is 13 residues. The V end was cut by 2 bases, the J end by 1 base, with 5 bases between. Per germline, CDR1 MNHEY and CDR2 SVGEGT. The CDR3 DNA follows: TGTGCCAGCAGTTACCGAGGGAACACTGAAGCTTTCTTT. Encoded protein: CASSYRGNTEAFF.

J is TRBJ1-1 and V is TRBV19; D perhaps matches TRBD1 (5 bases). CDR1 and CDR2 from the germline V gene are LNHDA and SQIVND (reference sequence). Trimming took 5 bases from V and 2 from J, leaving 21 bases between them. CDR3 length equals 17 residues. The CDR3 DNA sequence: TGTGCCAGTAGTGGCCCCGGGGGAGCGGTCAGAAACACTGAAGCTTTCTTT. It encodes CASSGPGGAVRNTEAFF.

This chain connects TRBV10-3 to TRBJ2-1, with TRBD1 matching 9 bases. Germline V gene sequence: CDR1 ENHRY, CDR2 SYGVKD. The CDR3 sequence is 17 residues long. Unmatched junction bases numbered 12, after V lost 5 bases and J lost 4 bases. Written as DNA, the CDR3 is TGTGCCATCAGTCCTACGACGACAGGGGGTCGATACAATGAGCAGTTCTTC. It specifies CAISPTTTGGRYNEQFF.

The genes are TRBV19 and TRBJ2-7, with 7 bases identical to TRBD1. The J segment lost 4 bases and the V segment lost 5 bases, leaving 11 bases of the junction unmatched. The CDR3 length is 15 residues. Germline V gene sequence: CDR1 LNHDA, CDR2 SQIVND (reference sequence). The CDR3 reads CASSQTGDAWYEQYF. The CDR3 DNA is TGTGCCAGTAGTCAAACAGGGGATGCTTGGTACGAGCAGTACTTC.

The rearrangement joins TRBV28 to TRBJ2-7; 7 bases agree with TRBD1. Germline V gives CDR1 MDHEN, CDR2 SYDVKM. The CDR3 runs to 14 residues. V gave up 9 bases and J gave up 0 bases; unmatched junction bases: 8. The chain's CDR3 is CASPVRDSSYEQYF. CDR3 bases: TGTGCCAGTCCTGTCCGGGACAGCTCCTACGAGCAGTACTTC.

The chain combines TRBV3-1 (or the pseudogene TRBV3-2) with TRBJ1-2, with D possibly TRBD1 on 5 matching bases. CDR3 length: 14 amino acids. Looked up from germline, CDR1 is LGHDT and CDR2 is YNNKEL (reference sequence). V was pared by 1 base and J by 5 bases, with 11 bases between. CDR3 in amino acids: CASSQADSSYGYTF. CDR3 nucleotide sequence: TGTGCCAGCAGCCAAGCCGACAGCTCTTATGGCTACACCTTC.

This clone was detected only a few times. This chain joins TRBV7-3 and TRBJ1-6; a weak D match, TRBD1 (5 bases). The CDR3 has 14 amino acids. Trimming left V 3 bases short and J 6 bases short, with 9 bases between. Germline CDR1 is SGHTA and CDR2 is FQGTGA. CDR3 in DNA: TGTGCCAGCAGCTTCTTAGGGGTTAATTCACCCCTCCACTTT. This encodes CASSFLGVNSPLHF.

The genes are TRBV7-9 and TRBJ2-1, with TRBD2 identical over 13 bases. Germline V lookup: CDR1 SEHNR, CDR2 FQNEAQ (reference sequence). This CDR3 has 17 amino acids. After removal of 0 bases from V and 6 bases from J, the junction contained 5 bases not matched to a gene. The CDR3 sequence: CASSLAPTSGGPNEQFF. CDR3 bases: TGTGCCAGCAGCTTAGCCCCGACTAGCGGGGGGCCCAATGAGCAGTTCTTC.

The CDR3 region has the DNA TGTGCCAGCACCCCCTGGGAGAACAATCAGCCCCAGCATTTT. It codes for CASTPWENNQPQHF. V and J are TRBV6-6 and TRBJ1-5; D remains ambiguous. Per the germline V gene, CDR1 is MNHNY and CDR2 is SVGAGI (reference sequence). Trimming pared 7 bases from V and 3 bases from J, leaving 13 bases between. The CDR3 runs to 14 residues.